Listed below are T cell receptor beta chains from one sample, sequenced in a study of blood T cells in healthy people across ages. TCRdb independently ran MiXCR on the 5' RACE reads; one entry per CDR3 protein. Of 1.8 million or so distinct CDR3 sequences listed, around 40% are singletons. The sample taken for sequencing was blood. These receptors were collected from a human donor in good health. The CDR3 runs from the conserved cysteine through the conserved F or W. Fields, in order: D gene, J gene, clone size, V gene, CDR3 protein, CDR3 DNA. A D gene is named only where the DNA matches it firmly. A row's size may be missing; if present it is once, few, many or a size class.

TRBD2	TRBJ2-7	once	TRBV29-1	CSVEFLLAGIYEQYF	TGCAGCGTTGAATTCCTCCTAGCGGGGATATACGAGCAGTACTTC
TRBD1	TRBJ2-2	.	TRBV20-1	CSARGVIPGQSNTGELFF	TGCAGTGCTAGAGGCGTAATCCCGGGACAGTCGAACACCGGGGAGCTGTTTTTT
TRBD1	TRBJ1-5	.	TRBV25-1	CASSDWTGQPQHF	TGTGCCAGCAGTGATTGGACAGGGCAGCCCCAGCATTTT
TRBD2	TRBJ2-1	.	TRBV7-9	CASSAQTSERNEQFF	TGTGCCAGCAGCGCCCAGACTAGCGAGAGGAATGAGCAGTTCTTC
TRBD2	TRBJ2-1	few	TRBV4-3	CASSQLSGGIYNEQFF	TGCGCCAGCAGCCAACTATCGGGGGGGATTTACAATGAGCAGTTCTTC
TRBD1	TRBJ2-7	few	TRBV6-2/TRBV6-3	CASSSRDRGHYEQYF	TGTGCCAGCAGTTCCCGGGACAGGGGTCATTACGAGCAGTACTTC
.	TRBJ1-5	.	TRBV6-4	CASSGESNQPQHF	TGTGCCAGCAGTGGAGAGAGCAATCAGCCCCAGCATTTT
.	TRBJ1-2	few	TRBV18	CASSPKTGTGANYGYTF	TGTGCCAGCTCACCGAAGACGGGAACCGGAGCTAACTATGGCTACACCTTC
TRBD2	TRBJ2-5	few	TRBV28	CASKGGGLAGRETQYF	TGTGCCAGCAAAGGGGGAGGACTAGCGGGGAGAGAGACCCAGTACTTC
.	TRBJ1-6	.	TRBV10-3	CATEGAYNSPLHF	TGTGCCACCGAGGGGGCCTATAATTCACCCCTCCACTTT
TRBD2	TRBJ2-7	.	TRBV27	CASSTREGVSYEQYF	TGTGCCAGCAGTACCCGGGAGGGGGTTTCCTACGAGCAGTACTTC
.	TRBJ2-7	.	TRBV15	CATAGTGSSYEQYF	TGTGCCACCGCGGGAACAGGGAGCTCCTACGAGCAGTACTTC
.	TRBJ2-7	few	TRBV20-1	CSAHKVTGSYEQYF	TGCAGTGCTCACAAGGTTACAGGGTCCTACGAGCAGTACTTC
TRBD1	TRBJ2-7	.	TRBV4-3	CASSQVWTGTYEQYF	TGCGCCAGCAGCCAAGTATGGACAGGAACTTACGAGCAGTACTTC
TRBD1	TRBJ2-3	.	TRBV6-5	CASSYGTGEGDTQYF	TGTGCCAGCAGTTACGGGACAGGGGAGGGGGATACGCAGTATTTT
TRBD1	TRBJ1-4	once	TRBV3-1	CASSQGLGQGFGKLFF	TGTGCCAGCAGCCAAGGTTTGGGACAGGGATTCGGAAAACTGTTTTTT
.	TRBJ1-1	.	TRBV29-1	CSVVRQMQGEAFF	TGCAGCGTTGTAAGACAAATGCAGGGTGAAGCTTTCTTT
TRBD1	TRBJ1-1	.	TRBV4-2	CASKAGQGNRGTEAFF	TGTGCCAGCAAGGCGGGACAGGGGAATAGAGGGACTGAAGCTTTCTTT
TRBD1	TRBJ2-7	.	TRBV10-3	CAIRGQEYEQYF	TGTGCCATCAGAGGACAGGAGTACGAGCAGTACTTC
TRBD1	TRBJ2-7	few	TRBV20-1	CSAKDRVDEQYF	TGCAGTGCAAAAGACAGGGTTGACGAGCAGTACTTC
.	TRBJ2-5	.	TRBV29-1	CSVFSTEETQYF	TGCAGCGTCTTCTCGACGGAAGAGACCCAGTACTTC
TRBD2	TRBJ2-1	few	TRBV24-1	CATRERGQVEQFF	TGTGCCACCAGGGAGCGGGGTCAGGTTGAGCAGTTCTTC
TRBD2	TRBJ2-1	.	TRBV3-1	CASSPMSGGAHNEQFF	TGTGCCAGCAGCCCGATGAGCGGGGGGGCCCACAATGAGCAGTTCTTC
.	TRBJ1-1	.	TRBV12-3/TRBV12-4	CASIYGESEAFF	TGTGCCAGCATCTACGGAGAGTCCGAAGCTTTCTTT
.	TRBJ2-5	few	TRBV3-1	CASSQLPPGLRGQETQYF	TGTGCCAGCAGCCAACTGCCTCCGGGTCTAAGGGGACAAGAGACCCAGTACTTC
.	TRBJ1-2	.	TRBV6-1	CASKGENYGYTF	TGTGCCAGCAAGGGGGAGAACTATGGCTACACCTTC
.	TRBJ1-4	.	TRBV4-1	CASSQEGNEKLFF	TGCGCCAGCAGCCAAGAGGGTAATGAAAAACTGTTTTTT
TRBD2	TRBJ2-1	.	TRBV20-1	CSAANWGGNEQFF	TGCAGTGCCGCCAACTGGGGGGGCAATGAGCAGTTCTTC
.	TRBJ1-2	few	TRBV6-5	CASSYTSPSGRAYGYTF	TGTGCCAGCAGTTACACCTCCCCCTCTGGCAGGGCCTATGGCTACACCTTC
TRBD2	TRBJ2-1	few	TRBV24-1	CATSGISGGAGEQFF	TGTGCCACCAGTGGGATTAGCGGGGGGGCTGGTGAGCAGTTCTTC
.	TRBJ1-2	few	TRBV4-2	CASSQILATDPYGYTF	TGTGCCAGCAGTCAAATCTTAGCGACAGACCCCTATGGCTACACCTTC
.	TRBJ1-2	.	TRBV7-9	CASSFGAGQDNYGYTF	TGTGCCAGCAGCTTCGGAGCCGGGCAGGACAACTATGGCTACACCTTC
.	TRBJ2-3	.	TRBV6-2/TRBV6-3	CASSYPDVTDTQYF	TGTGCCAGTAGTTACCCAGATGTGACAGATACGCAGTATTTT
.	TRBJ2-3	.	TRBV5-1	CASSLGLSAHTDTQYF	TGCGCCAGCAGCCTGGGACTCAGCGCACACACAGATACGCAGTATTTT
.	TRBJ1-2	many	TRBV29-1	CSVEEVQGRGFYGYTF	TGCAGCGTTGAGGAGGTCCAGGGACGAGGGTTCTATGGCTACACCTTC
TRBD2	TRBJ2-5	.	TRBV7-2	CASSLGRGYQETQYF	TGTGCCAGCAGCTTGGGGAGGGGATACCAAGAGACCCAGTACTTC
TRBD1	TRBJ1-2	.	TRBV4-1	CASSSGQGARVNYGYTF	TGCGCCAGCAGCTCCGGTCAGGGGGCGAGAGTCAACTATGGCTACACCTTC
.	TRBJ2-4	.	TRBV12-3/TRBV12-4	CASRARGPENIQYF	TGTGCCAGCAGGGCCCGTGGGCCAGAAAACATTCAGTACTTC
TRBD2	TRBJ2-5	few	TRBV6-6	CASSYSLAGQETQYF	TGTGCCAGCAGTTACTCACTAGCGGGGCAAGAGACCCAGTACTTC
.	TRBJ1-4	few	TRBV9	CTSSAMTDEKLFF	TGTACCAGCAGCGCGATGACCGATGAAAAACTGTTTTTT
.	TRBJ1-6	.	TRBV12-3/TRBV12-4	CASRPDRNSPLHF	TGTGCCAGCAGACCAGACAGGAATTCACCCCTCCACTTT
.	TRBJ1-1	.	TRBV6-2/TRBV6-3	CASFAPPTEAFF	TGTGCCAGCTTCGCGCCCCCGACTGAAGCTTTCTTT
.	TRBJ2-7	few	TRBV2	CASRYREDPAYEQYF	TGTGCCAGCAGATATAGAGAGGATCCGGCATACGAGCAGTACTTC